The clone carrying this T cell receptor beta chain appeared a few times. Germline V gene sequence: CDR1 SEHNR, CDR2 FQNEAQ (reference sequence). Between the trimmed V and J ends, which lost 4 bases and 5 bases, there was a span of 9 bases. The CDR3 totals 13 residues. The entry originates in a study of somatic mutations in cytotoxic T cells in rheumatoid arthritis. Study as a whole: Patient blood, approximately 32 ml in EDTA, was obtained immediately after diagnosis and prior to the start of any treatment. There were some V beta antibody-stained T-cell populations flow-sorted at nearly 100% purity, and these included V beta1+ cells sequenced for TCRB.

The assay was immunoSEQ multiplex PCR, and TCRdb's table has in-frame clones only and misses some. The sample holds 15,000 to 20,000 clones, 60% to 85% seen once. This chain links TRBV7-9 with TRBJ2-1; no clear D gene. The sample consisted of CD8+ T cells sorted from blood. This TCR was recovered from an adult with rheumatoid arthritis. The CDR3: CASSSQNNNEQFF. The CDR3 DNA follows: TGTGCCAGCAGCTCACAGAATAACAATGAGCAGTTCTTC.